Listed below are T cell receptor beta chains from one sample, sequenced in a study of T cell repertoires in aging, cancer and after chemotherapy. Using its own MiXCR run on the multiplex PCR reads, TCRdb lists one record per CDR3 protein. The table lists over 10,000 distinct CDR3 sequences, around 20% of them singletons. Source material: blood. The source of these receptors is a human donor in good health. Each CDR3 is given with its conserved first and last residue. A D gene is named only where the DNA matches it firmly. Only some rows state a clone size, as once, few, many or a class for expanded clones.

v_call: TRBV27; j_call: TRBJ2-7; d_call: .; clone_size: medium-sized; cdr3_nt: TGTGCCAGCAGTTCCGCCGCGATCTCCTACGAGCAGTACTTC; cdr3_aa: CASSSAAISYEQYF
v_call: TRBV6-5; j_call: TRBJ1-1; d_call: .; clone_size: medium-sized; cdr3_nt: TGTGCCAGCAGTCCACGTGGGGGGACTGAAGCTTTCTTT; cdr3_aa: CASSPRGGTEAFF
v_call: TRBV6-5; j_call: TRBJ2-5; d_call: TRBD2; clone_size: few; cdr3_nt: TGTGCCAGCAGTTACGGCGGGGGGGCCCGTAGGGAGACCCAGTACTTC; cdr3_aa: CASSYGGGARRETQYF
v_call: TRBV12-3/TRBV12-4; j_call: TRBJ1-2; d_call: .; clone_size: many; cdr3_nt: TGTGCCAGCAGTTTAGTGGGAGGGTATGGCTACACCTTC; cdr3_aa: CASSLVGGYGYTF
v_call: TRBV6-4; j_call: TRBJ2-5; d_call: TRBD2; clone_size: .; cdr3_nt: TGTGCCAGCAGCCAAACTAGCGGGGGGGCCGGGGCCCAGTACTTC; cdr3_aa: CASSQTSGGAGAQYF
v_call: TRBV7-2; j_call: TRBJ1-3; d_call: .; clone_size: many; cdr3_nt: TGTGCCAGCAGCGAGCCCGGAAACACCATATATTTT; cdr3_aa: CASSEPGNTIYF
v_call: TRBV20-1; j_call: TRBJ1-1; d_call: TRBD1; clone_size: few; cdr3_nt: TGCAGTGCTAGAGTAGGGGGCCCCCTCACTGAAGCTTTCTTT; cdr3_aa: CSARVGGPLTEAFF
v_call: TRBV20-1; j_call: TRBJ1-1; d_call: .; clone_size: medium-sized; cdr3_nt: TGCAGTGCTAGAGGGGGCAGTTCGAACACTGAAGCTTTCTTT; cdr3_aa: CSARGGSSNTEAFF
v_call: TRBV20-1; j_call: TRBJ2-2; d_call: .; clone_size: many; cdr3_nt: TGCAGTGCCAGGGCAGGGCCCGGGGAGCTGTTTTTT; cdr3_aa: CSARAGPGELFF
v_call: TRBV6-1; j_call: TRBJ2-3; d_call: TRBD2; clone_size: few; cdr3_nt: TGTGCCAGCAGTGAAGTAGCGGGGAGCACAGATACGCAGTATTTT; cdr3_aa: CASSEVAGSTDTQYF
v_call: TRBV5-1; j_call: TRBJ1-2; d_call: .; clone_size: few; cdr3_nt: TGCGCCAGCAGCTTGGGGGACGACAGAACTTATGGCTACACCTTC; cdr3_aa: CASSLGDDRTYGYTF
v_call: TRBV12-3/TRBV12-4; j_call: TRBJ1-1; d_call: .; clone_size: many; cdr3_nt: TGTGCCAGCAGTTTAGCCAGAACCACTGAAGCTTTCTTT; cdr3_aa: CASSLARTTEAFF
v_call: TRBV11-1; j_call: TRBJ2-2; d_call: .; clone_size: .; cdr3_nt: TGTGCCAGCAGCTTGTGGGGGCCCACGAACACCGGGGAGCTGTTTTTT; cdr3_aa: CASSLWGPTNTGELFF
v_call: TRBV15; j_call: TRBJ1-4; d_call: .; clone_size: medium-sized; cdr3_nt: TGTGCCACCAGCAGAGTAGGGGAAGGGAAAAAACTGTTTTTT; cdr3_aa: CATSRVGEGKKLFF
v_call: TRBV7-6; j_call: TRBJ2-7; d_call: .; clone_size: medium-sized; cdr3_nt: TGTGCCAGCAGCTTAGCGGTGGTTCTGGGTCAGGGTAGCCACGAGCAGTACTTC; cdr3_aa: CASSLAVVLGQGSHEQYF
v_call: TRBV20-1; j_call: TRBJ2-1; d_call: TRBD1; clone_size: few; cdr3_nt: TGCAGTGCTAGATCACCCGGGACAGGGGGCAATGAGCAGTTCTTC; cdr3_aa: CSARSPGTGGNEQFF
v_call: TRBV29-1; j_call: TRBJ2-3; d_call: .; clone_size: medium-sized; cdr3_nt: TGCAGCGTTGGAATGGGGGCAGGGCTGGCTTTGGATACGCAGTATTTT; cdr3_aa: CSVGMGAGLALDTQYF
v_call: TRBV20-1; j_call: TRBJ1-4; d_call: .; clone_size: few; cdr3_nt: TGCAGTGCTAGAGGTGGGGGCGTTGGTGAAAAACTGTTTTTT; cdr3_aa: CSARGGGVGEKLFF
v_call: TRBV29-1; j_call: TRBJ1-6; d_call: TRBD1; clone_size: .; cdr3_nt: TGCAGCGTTGTTGGGGACAGGGAAGGTTCACCCCTCCACTTT; cdr3_aa: CSVVGDREGSPLHF
v_call: TRBV12-3/TRBV12-4; j_call: TRBJ2-7; d_call: TRBD1; clone_size: .; cdr3_nt: TGTGCCAGCAGTTTAGAAGGGACAGGGGCCTACGAGCAGTACTTC; cdr3_aa: CASSLEGTGAYEQYF
v_call: TRBV20-1; j_call: TRBJ1-1; d_call: .; clone_size: .; cdr3_nt: TGCAGTGCTTCCTCAGGGTCCCCCACTGAAGCTTTCTTT; cdr3_aa: CSASSGSPTEAFF
v_call: TRBV18; j_call: TRBJ1-1; d_call: .; clone_size: medium-sized; cdr3_nt: TGTGCCAGCTCACCCCGACAGACTCAGAACACTGAAGCTTTCTTT; cdr3_aa: CASSPRQTQNTEAFF
v_call: TRBV5-6; j_call: TRBJ1-4; d_call: .; clone_size: many; cdr3_nt: TGTGCCAGCAGCTTGGACGGACGAACTAATGAAAAACTGTTTTTT; cdr3_aa: CASSLDGRTNEKLFF
v_call: TRBV18; j_call: TRBJ2-3; d_call: .; clone_size: few; cdr3_nt: TGTGCCAGCTCACCATCCCTTAGCACAGATACGCAGTATTTT; cdr3_aa: CASSPSLSTDTQYF
v_call: TRBV12-3/TRBV12-4; j_call: TRBJ2-5; d_call: .; clone_size: many; cdr3_nt: TGTGCCAGCAGTTCCGGGACGGAGGAGACCCAGTACTTC; cdr3_aa: CASSSGTEETQYF
v_call: TRBV20-1; j_call: TRBJ1-2; d_call: .; clone_size: few; cdr3_nt: TGCAGTGCTAGAGATGGGATTAGAGCTAACTATGGCTACACCTTC; cdr3_aa: CSARDGIRANYGYTF
v_call: TRBV20-1; j_call: TRBJ2-1; d_call: .; clone_size: .; cdr3_nt: TGCAGTGCTAGAGGAGTCCCCGGAACGTTGGATGAGCAGTTCTTC; cdr3_aa: CSARGVPGTLDEQFF
v_call: TRBV6-5; j_call: TRBJ1-1; d_call: .; clone_size: .; cdr3_nt: TGTGCCAGCAGTTACTCCTGGGGGAACACTGAAGCTTTCTTT; cdr3_aa: CASSYSWGNTEAFF
v_call: TRBV7-2; j_call: TRBJ2-2; d_call: TRBD1; clone_size: .; cdr3_nt: TGTGCCAGCAGCTTACTAGGGGGCCTGGCCACCGGGGAGCTGTTTTTT; cdr3_aa: CASSLLGGLATGELFF
v_call: TRBV4-2; j_call: TRBJ1-4; d_call: TRBD1; clone_size: few; cdr3_nt: TGTGCCAGCAGCCAAACCGGGACAGGGGACGAAAAACTGTTTTTT; cdr3_aa: CASSQTGTGDEKLFF
v_call: TRBV5-1; j_call: TRBJ1-2; d_call: .; clone_size: few; cdr3_nt: TGCGCCAGCAGCCCTCAATCCGGGAACTATGGCTACACCTTC; cdr3_aa: CASSPQSGNYGYTF
v_call: TRBV7-6; j_call: TRBJ2-1; d_call: TRBD1; clone_size: .; cdr3_nt: TGTGCCAGCAGCTTAGAGGGGCACAGGGGGCCCTACAATGAGCAGTTCTTC; cdr3_aa: CASSLEGHRGPYNEQFF
v_call: TRBV19; j_call: TRBJ1-2; d_call: .; clone_size: medium-sized; cdr3_nt: TGTGCCAGTAGTAAGGGGAGGGCAGTGTACTATGGCTACACCTTC; cdr3_aa: CASSKGRAVYYGYTF
v_call: TRBV19; j_call: TRBJ2-3; d_call: .; clone_size: .; cdr3_nt: TGTGCCAGTAGTATGGGGGCGTCGAAATCTGATACGCAGTATTTT; cdr3_aa: CASSMGASKSDTQYF
v_call: TRBV4-1; j_call: TRBJ2-3; d_call: .; clone_size: .; cdr3_nt: TGCGCCAGCAGCCAAGGGTCCTTTAGCACAGATACGCAGTATTTT; cdr3_aa: CASSQGSFSTDTQYF
v_call: TRBV5-6; j_call: TRBJ1-6; d_call: TRBD1; clone_size: medium-sized; cdr3_nt: TGTGCCAGCAGCTACTCAGGGGGCCCCCTCCACTTT; cdr3_aa: CASSYSGGPLHF
v_call: TRBV6-5; j_call: TRBJ2-1; d_call: TRBD2; clone_size: .; cdr3_nt: TGTGCCAGCAGTGACTCTAGCGGGGACCCGGTCCATGAGCAGTTCTTC; cdr3_aa: CASSDSSGDPVHEQFF
v_call: TRBV7-3; j_call: TRBJ2-7; d_call: .; clone_size: many; cdr3_nt: TGTGCCAGCAGCACGGACGGAGGGTCCTACGAGCAGTACTTC; cdr3_aa: CASSTDGGSYEQYF
v_call: TRBV19; j_call: TRBJ1-5; d_call: TRBD1; clone_size: many; cdr3_nt: TGTGCCAGCCGGGACAGGGTGGGAAATCAGCCCCAGCATTTT; cdr3_aa: CASRDRVGNQPQHF
v_call: TRBV15; j_call: TRBJ2-1; d_call: TRBD1; clone_size: .; cdr3_nt: TGTGCCACCAGCAGAGATGGCGTGGGACAGGGTATGGATGAGCAGTTCTTC; cdr3_aa: CATSRDGVGQGMDEQFF
v_call: TRBV5-4; j_call: TRBJ2-3; d_call: TRBD2; clone_size: few; cdr3_nt: TGTGCCAGCAGCGGCACCGGGCGGGGGGGACTAGATACGCAGTATTTT; cdr3_aa: CASSGTGRGGLDTQYF
v_call: TRBV6-1; j_call: TRBJ2-7; d_call: TRBD2; clone_size: .; cdr3_nt: TGTGCCAGCTCCGGACTAGCGGGGGTCTCCTACGAGCAGTACTTC; cdr3_aa: CASSGLAGVSYEQYF
v_call: TRBV7-3; j_call: TRBJ1-3; d_call: .; clone_size: .; cdr3_nt: TGTGCCAGCAGCCAGGGGACCGTCTCTGGAAACACCATATATTTT; cdr3_aa: CASSQGTVSGNTIYF
v_call: TRBV5-6; j_call: TRBJ1-1; d_call: TRBD1; clone_size: .; cdr3_nt: TGTGCCAGCAGCTTGTTCAGGGGGCGGTGGGGTCCTGAAGCTTTCTTT; cdr3_aa: CASSLFRGRWGPEAFF
v_call: TRBV21-1; j_call: TRBJ2-2; d_call: .; clone_size: few; cdr3_nt: TGTGCCAGCAGCAAACCACCGGCTCGCCAGAACACCGGGGAGCTGTTTTTT; cdr3_aa: CASSKPPARQNTGELFF
v_call: TRBV21-1; j_call: TRBJ2-7; d_call: .; clone_size: .; cdr3_nt: TGTGCCAGCAGCGAGGATGGTAAGGGGGGGGGACCTTGGTGCGAGAAGTACTTC; cdr3_aa: CASSEDGKGGGPWCEKYF
v_call: TRBV29-1; j_call: TRBJ1-2; d_call: .; clone_size: .; cdr3_nt: TGCAGCGCTGTTCGGGGGGGCGATGGCTACACCTTC; cdr3_aa: CSAVRGGDGYTF